Here is one T cell receptor (beta chain) with its context. This clonotype was seen many times. No cognate antigen has been identified for it. One base away there is no much larger clone; base qualities are not given. CDR1 is given as DFQATT and CDR2 as SNEGSKA, both from the germline V gene (reference sequence). The CDR3 goes from the cysteine to the phenylalanine over 15 residues. Just the 45-base CDR3 DNA is kept, in frame starting at base 1. For this chain, trimming is 0 bases at the V end and 1 base at the J end, and the number of junction bases without a gene match is 6. The library was obtained by PCR. Sequenced on an Illumina HiSeq 2500. TCR libraries were prepared with molecular barcoding, using unique molecular identifiers to normalize TCRbeta repertoire quantification. The public reads were quality trimmed at Q25 with fastp and then assembled into clones with MiXCR by TCRdb, keeping productive beta chains. Each record represents a unique CDR3 protein, reported with the most common genes and DNA among its rows. This sample comprises a few hundred thousand distinct CDR3 sequences, about 8.8% of them detected only once. Of the sample, approximately 4.7% is held by the ten largest clones.

The data were obtained in a study of T-cell reconstitution after alpha-beta-depleted transplantation in children (dated by TCRdb to the mid-2010s). Regarding the complete study: The study quantitatively tracked T-cell immune reconstitution after TCRalphabeta/CD19-depleted allogeneic hematopoietic cell transplantation in children using TCR repertoire profiling.

The starting material was PBMCs from the stem cell graft donor, obtained from the stem cell graft. The TCR originated in a human donor who donated a stem cell graft to a child with SCID. The chain uses TRBV20-1 and TRBJ2-7, with 7 bases matching TRBD2. The CDR3 here reads CSARDGGLPSYEQYF. The DNA sequence is given as TGCAGTGCTAGAGATGGGGGACTACCGTCCTACGAGCAGTACTTC.